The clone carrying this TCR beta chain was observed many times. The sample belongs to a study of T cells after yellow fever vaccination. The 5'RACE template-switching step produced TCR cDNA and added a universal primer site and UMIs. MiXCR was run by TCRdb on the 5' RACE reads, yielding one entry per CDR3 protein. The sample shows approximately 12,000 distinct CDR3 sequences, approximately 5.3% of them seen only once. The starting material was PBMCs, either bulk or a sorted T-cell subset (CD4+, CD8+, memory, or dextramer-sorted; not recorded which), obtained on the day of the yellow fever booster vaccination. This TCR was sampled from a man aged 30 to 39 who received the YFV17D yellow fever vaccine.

In DNA, the CDR3 is TGCAGTGCTGGACTAGCGGGGATGGCAGATACGCAGTATTTT. Its protein is CSAGLAGMADTQYF. The genes are TRBV20-1 and TRBJ2-3; 12 bases are shared with TRBD2. Trimming cost V 5 bases and J 4 bases; bases outside gene matches: 4. The germline V gene has CDR1 DFQATT and CDR2 SNEGSKA (reference sequence). The CDR3 contains 14 residues.